This TCR beta chain was sequenced in a study of long-term antiretroviral therapy in people with HIV (dated by TCRdb to 2022 to 2024). With respect to the entire study: Collection of the earliest samples took place about a decade ahead of the 2015 WHO recommendation for immediate ART, at a time when ART was typically delayed until CD4 counts fell. This retrospective serial study examined whether starting ART and sustained HIV suppression were associated with changes in the composition and diversity of the TRB repertoire in peripheral blood. From some 33 adults with confirmed HIV infection, the cohort provided under 250 cryopreserved PBMC samples, gathered serially across a mean of about 6 years (range 1-12). Eleven of the 30 participants with HIV were female. No cross-contamination during QIAcube processing turned up in test extractions that ran a monoclonal T-cell line alongside about 30 polyclonal samples.

The immunoSEQ hsTCRB v3.0 assay was used at survey level resolution for TRB variable region sequencing. The targeted TRB sequencing depth was roughly 40,000-50,000 T-cell genomes per sample. An Illumina MiSeq with a v3 150-cycle kit was used to sequence the pooled TRB libraries. Regarding the original processing steps: Repertoire analysis ran in R within a reproducible Nextflow workflow covering QC, data transformation and analysis. LymphoSeq2, an R package for exploring AIRR-Seq data, was used to implement the custom analyses. A few samples that produced fewer than 5000 total TRB sequences were removed, so some 190 HIV repertoires were analyzed. Among the 190 or so HIV repertoires that were kept, roughly 58 were collected before ART initiation and some 130 were collected after ART initiation. Each repertoire was downsampled to 5000 TRB nucleotide sequences, and summary statistics were averaged across 100 downsampling iterations. TRB sequences were retained for analysis only if CDR3 regions of at least seven amino acids were present. A Shannon entropy-derived clonality score and the Gini coefficient were used to measure diversity. Repertoire networks linked the top 5000 CDR3 amino acid sequences whenever two sequences differed by an edit distance of one. Antigen specificity groups and MHC restriction were predicted for TRB CDR3 amino acid sequences with GLIPH2. To flag known CMV, EBV, HIV or tissue antigen associations, CDR3 amino acid sequences were matched against VDJdb and McPAS-TCR. Pre-ART, post-ART and control groups were compared with Wilcoxon signed-rank tests and Holm-Bonferroni correction. Drawn from immuneACCESS, this table holds only the in-frame rearrangements with V and J called that TCRdb kept. Clones are partly lost; checked studies trace under half to an unresolved V gene and leave the rest unexplained. For V, J and clone size, that table is used; D and trimming come from the DNA. The sample records 35,000 to 55,000 clones, 90% to 95% of which are singletons. The ten largest clonotypes hold 2.5% to 3.5% of the sample.

In the germline V gene, CDR1 corresponds to WSHSY and CDR2 to SAAADI. V trim: 9 bases; J trim: 5 bases; unmatched bases: 16. CDR3 length: 16 amino acids, cysteine to phenylalanine. Only the CDR3 region is kept as DNA, spanning 48 bases read in frame from base 1. General conclusions and limits of the study: Since PBMC availability was limited, sequencing covered only the TCR beta chain, with no alpha chain pairing. The samples span the years 2004 to 2017, and the ART regimens used at that time may not be as effective as current regimens. Unsorted PBMC were profiled instead of sorted CD4+ and CD8+ T cells because pre-ART samples had limited cell numbers. Narrower CDR3 length ranges were observed in HIV repertoires than in controls, and an antigen-experienced repertoire with only a slight naive shift after ART was suggested by the network structure. At every time point, the repertoire was dominated by expanded TRB clones first identified before ART initiation, although this dominance fluctuated and, in many PLHIV, declined after ART. Starting ART was linked to a significant rise in TRB diversity, yet even after long-term ART the diversity remained significantly lower than in transplant donor controls. Inferences about post-ART repertoire changes are limited because no data were available on ART adherence, viral resistance or therapy changes.

Inclusion was restricted to participants for whom at least one PBMC sample before ART initiation and at least two post-ART samples were available. All participants with HIV were treated in the United States of America. Before DNA extraction, cryopreserved samples containing about 0.9-10 million PBMC were thawed and washed. At the time of the earliest PBMC sample for each participant with HIV, ages ranged from 23 to 54 years. Each participant contributed PBMC samples from 1-4 timepoints before ART initiation and 2-8 timepoints after ART initiation, with a median of 7 samples. For every participant, serial HIV viral load, CD4+ T-cell count, ART history and demographic data were obtained. Genomic DNA was extracted from unsorted PBMC with a Qiagen kit on a QIAcube, with processing performed in batches of 12 samples. On this clone itself: Its recognized antigen is unknown. No base qualities exist here, and no much larger clone lies one base off it.

Source: unsorted PBMCs, taken 3.7 years after starting antiretroviral therapy. The V and J genes are TRBV10-2 and TRBJ2-3; TRBD2 matches 8 bases in the middle. The sequence came from a woman aged 45 to 65 with HIV. CDR3 protein: CASRSSGGASLDTQYF. The DNA reads as follows: TGCGCCAGTAGAAGTTCGGGGGGGGCATCTTTAGATACGCAGTATTTT.